The following is a T cell receptor beta chain sequence with its context. Its antigen remains unidentified. The data were taken from a study of blood T cells in healthy people across ages. Notes on the study in general: In older individuals, TCR beta diversity per million T cells was lower, falling roughly linearly with age. Any changes in expanded clonotypes were possibly confounded, as donor CMV status remained unknown.

CDR3 length: 14 amino acids. Germline-derived CDR1 and CDR2 are DFQATT and SNEGSKA (reference sequence). With 1 base clipped from V and 2 bases from J, the junction kept 1 base outside the gene matches. A second PCR, run for about 6 to 11 cycles, used a sample-barcoded 5' primer plus a J-beta primer mix. MiXCR was run by TCRdb on the 5' RACE reads, yielding one entry per CDR3 protein. Of about 540,000 distinct CDR3 sequences in the sample, nearly 25% were seen once. Each donor's blood draw was 8.5 to 10 milliliters of peripheral blood. The same data also went into a second study, on T cells of mothers and their children. That paper notes: The study obtained over 8.5 million TCR beta CDR3 reads per mother and about 3 million per child.

The genes are TRBV20-1 and TRBJ2-4; 8 bases align to TRBD2. This clonotype was sampled from a boy aged 5 to 17 in good health. The specimen sequenced was blood. DNA for the CDR3: TGCAGTGCTAGAGCTAGCGGGCCCAAAAACATTCAGTACTTC. Residues: CSARASGPKNIQYF.